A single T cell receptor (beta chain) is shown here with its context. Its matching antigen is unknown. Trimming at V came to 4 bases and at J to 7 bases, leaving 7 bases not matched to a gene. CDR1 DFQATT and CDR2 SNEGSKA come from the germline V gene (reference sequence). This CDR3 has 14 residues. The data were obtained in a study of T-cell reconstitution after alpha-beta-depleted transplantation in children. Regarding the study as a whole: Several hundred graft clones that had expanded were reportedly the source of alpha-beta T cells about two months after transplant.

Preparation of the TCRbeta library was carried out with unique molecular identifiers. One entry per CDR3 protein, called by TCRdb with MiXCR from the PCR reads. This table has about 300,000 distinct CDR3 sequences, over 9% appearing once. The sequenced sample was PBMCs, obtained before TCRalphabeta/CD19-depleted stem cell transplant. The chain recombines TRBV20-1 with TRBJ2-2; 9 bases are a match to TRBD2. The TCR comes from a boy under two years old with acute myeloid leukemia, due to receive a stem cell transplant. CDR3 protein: CSAISGSMVGELFF. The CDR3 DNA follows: TGCAGTGCTATTAGCGGGAGTATGGTCGGGGAGCTGTTTTTT.